This TCR beta chain was captured by sequencing in a study of monozygotic twins with inflammatory bowel disease. Reprocessing the 5' RACE reads, TCRdb reports a single entry for every CDR3 protein and omits DNA. Seen in this sample are around 410,000 distinct CDR3 sequences; the ten most common clones hold roughly 2.5%. CDR1 is MNHEY, CDR2 SVGEGT, per germline. The CDR3 is 13 residues long. Researchers isolated total RNA from whole blood without sorting T cells. Sequencing was performed on blood. The rearrangement uses TRBV6-2 or TRBV6-3 and TRBJ2-7. The TCR comes from a human donor with ulcerative colitis or Crohn's disease, or a healthy co-twin of an affected twin (not recorded which). The CDR3 protein is CASSYGGFYEQYF.